A selection of T cell receptor beta chains follows, all from one sample in a study of Graves' ophthalmopathy and Graves' hyperthyroidism. TCRdb re-derived calls from the multiplex PCR reads in MiXCR, one entry per CDR3 protein. This sample has over a million distinct CDR3 sequences, with roughly two fifths found just once. Sequences were obtained from peripheral blood or thyroid tissue (not recorded which). These receptors all come from an adult man with Graves' hyperthyroidism. The CDR3 runs from the conserved cysteine through the conserved F or W. D genes are given only for firm matches. Only part of the rows carry a size: once, few, many, or a class if the clone is expanded.

V	size	J	D	DNA	CDR3
TRBV19	many	TRBJ1-6	TRBD1	TGTGCCAGTAACCGGGACAGGGGTTCACCCCTCCACTTT	CASNRDRGSPLHF
TRBV7-2	-	TRBJ2-3	-	TGTGCCAGCAGCTTAGGCCTAGCTAGTAGCACAGATACGCAGTATTTT	CASSLGLASSTDTQYF
TRBV10-2	-	TRBJ2-7	TRBD2	TGTGCCAGCAGCCAAGTAGCGGGGGGGATATACGAGCAGTACTTC	CASSQVAGGIYEQYF
TRBV25-1	-	TRBJ1-1	-	TGTGCCAGCAGTGAAGGCGGGGCGGGTGAAGCTTTCTTT	CASSEGGAGEAFF
TRBV29-1	few	TRBJ2-3	TRBD1	TGCAGCGGGAACAGGGGAAGCACAGATACGCAGTATTTT	CSGNRGSTDTQYF
TRBV19	once	TRBJ1-5	TRBD1	TGTGCCAGTAGTACGGACAGGGATTACAATCAGCCCCAGCATTTT	CASSTDRDYNQPQHF
TRBV20-1	many	TRBJ1-1	-	TGCAGTGCTAGGGACATCAACACTGAAGCTTTCTTT	CSARDINTEAFF
TRBV15	-	TRBJ1-3	-	TGTGCCACCAGCAGAGGCGGGCAGAGCTCTGGAAACACCATATATTTT	CATSRGGQSSGNTIYF
TRBV11-2	few	TRBJ1-2	-	TGTGCCAGCAGCTGTGGGTATGGCTACACCTTC	CASSCGYGYTF
TRBV7-9	few	TRBJ1-1	-	TGTGCCAGCAGCTTATTGGGGCTGGAAGCTTTCTTT	CASSLLGLEAFF
TRBV20-1	many	TRBJ2-5	TRBD2	TGCAGTGCTAGCTCGGGAGGGAAAGTAGAGACCCAGTACTTC	CSASSGGKVETQYF
TRBV7-9	few	TRBJ2-3	TRBD2	TGTGCCAGCAGCTTAGCGTATCCGGGAGGAGGAGCAGATACGCAGTATTTT	CASSLAYPGGGADTQYF
TRBV7-2	-	TRBJ2-7	-	TGTGCCAGCAGTAGAGTAGGGGCCTCCTACGAGCAGTACTTC	CASSRVGASYEQYF
TRBV7-4	-	TRBJ1-4	TRBD1	TGTGCCAGCAGCCCTCTCGCAGGGGGTTCTTCCACTAATGAAAAACTGTTTTTT	CASSPLAGGSSTNEKLFF
TRBV19	-	TRBJ1-2	-	TGTGCCAGCTTGGGGCAGGTTGACTATGGCTACACCTTC	CASLGQVDYGYTF
TRBV20-1	-	TRBJ1-5	-	TGCAGTGCCAGCGGTTTAGCTTGGGGGTTACAGCCCCAGCATTTT	CSASGLAWGLQPQHF
TRBV4-3	-	TRBJ1-1	-	TGCGCCAGCAGCCAAGCCCATGGACTCAACACTGAAGCTTTCTTT	CASSQAHGLNTEAFF
TRBV5-1	few	TRBJ1-1	TRBD1	TGCGCCAGCAGCTCAAAAGAGGAGACAGGGGTAGACACTGAAGCTTTCTTT	CASSSKEETGVDTEAFF
TRBV4-3	-	TRBJ2-7	-	TGCGCCAGCAGCCAAGCGGCCTCCTACGAGCAGTACTTC	CASSQAASYEQYF
TRBV19	-	TRBJ2-6	TRBD1	TGTGCCAGCCCCACGGATGGCACAGGGGGCAACGTCCTGACTTTC	CASPTDGTGGNVLTF
TRBV19	many	TRBJ1-5	TRBD1	TGTGCCAGTAGTATAACGGGACAGGGGGCCGTAAGCAATCAGCCCCAGCATTTT	CASSITGQGAVSNQPQHF
TRBV29-1	-	TRBJ2-2	TRBD1	TGCAACGTTTGGGGGCAGGGGGCGGCCGGGGAGCTGTTTTTT	CNVWGQGAAGELFF
TRBV20-1	few	TRBJ2-7	TRBD2	TGCAGTGCGACCCCAGCGGGAGCCTCCTACGAGCAGTACTTC	CSATPAGASYEQYF
TRBV29-1	-	TRBJ2-5	-	TGCAGCGTTTTAGTAGCGGGACAGGGATACCAAGAGACCCAGTACTTC	CSVLVAGQGYQETQYF
TRBV11-2	few	TRBJ1-4	TRBD1	TGTGCCAGCAGCCCTCACAGGGGTAATGAAAAACTGTTTTTT	CASSPHRGNEKLFF
TRBV4-1	many	TRBJ2-7	-	TGCGCCAGCAGCCAAGGCGGAGGTATTGGCTACGAGCAGTACTTC	CASSQGGGIGYEQYF
TRBV7-6	-	TRBJ2-7	-	TGTGCCAGCAGCCACGGAGGGTTGGAGTACGAGCAGTACTTC	CASSHGGLEYEQYF
TRBV15	many	TRBJ1-1	-	TGTGCCACCAGCAGAGATAAGGACGGCACTGAAGCTTTCTTT	CATSRDKDGTEAFF
TRBV19	few	TRBJ2-7	-	TGTGCCAGTAGTATAGATTCTAAATCCTACGAGCAGTACTTC	CASSIDSKSYEQYF
TRBV7-8	few	TRBJ2-5	TRBD2	TGTGCCAGCAGCCGCCGACTAGCGGCAGACCAAGAGACCCAGTACTTC	CASSRRLAADQETQYF
TRBV24-1	many	TRBJ1-2	-	TGTGCCACTTCCCAAGGACCGTTCTATGGCTACACCTTC	CATSQGPFYGYTF
TRBV11-2	-	TRBJ2-7	-	TGTGCCAGCAGCTTAGTCTGGGGGGAAGAGGAGTACTTC	CASSLVWGEEEYF
TRBV13	-	TRBJ1-2	TRBD1	TGTGCCAGCAGCCCAGGGAGGCGGACAGGGGGCACAGATGGCTACACCTTC	CASSPGRRTGGTDGYTF
TRBV7-9	few	TRBJ1-6	-	TGTGCCAGCAGTCCCTACACGATATATAATTCACCCCTCCACTTT	CASSPYTIYNSPLHF
TRBV6-5	many	TRBJ2-7	-	TGTGCCAGCAGGAGACAGGCAGCCTACGAGCAGTACTTC	CASRRQAAYEQYF
TRBV10-3	many	TRBJ1-2	TRBD1	TGTGCCATCAAGGCGGACAGGGGGCATGGCTACACCTTC	CAIKADRGHGYTF
TRBV28	-	TRBJ2-7	-	TGTGCCAGCAGGGCCGGAACGGGACACGGAACCTACGAGCAGTACTTC	CASRAGTGHGTYEQYF
TRBV19	-	TRBJ1-5	TRBD1	TGTGCCAGTCGGACAGGGCCAGGGCAGCCCCAGCATTTT	CASRTGPGQPQHF
TRBV9	many	TRBJ1-3	TRBD1	TGTGCCAGCAGCGTAGGGGGACAGTCTCACTCTGGAAACACCATATATTTT	CASSVGGQSHSGNTIYF
TRBV5-4	-	TRBJ1-2	-	TGTGCCAGCAGCTCTGGACAATCCGAATATGGCTACACCTTC	CASSSGQSEYGYTF
TRBV6-6	few	TRBJ2-7	-	TGTGCCAGCAGTCTCCCCGAGGGTGAGCAGTACTTC	CASSLPEGEQYF
TRBV30	-	TRBJ1-2	TRBD1	TGTGCCCAAATGGCAGGGGGGTATGGCTACACCTTC	CAQMAGGYGYTF
TRBV5-6	few	TRBJ2-7	-	TGTGCCAGCAGTTACGTGACAGCCGCCTACGAGCAGTACTTC	CASSYVTAAYEQYF
TRBV19	-	TRBJ2-6	TRBD1	TGTGCCAGCAGTTTATCGAGGACAGGGCGCTCTGGGGCCAACGTCCTGACTTTC	CASSLSRTGRSGANVLTF
TRBV20-1	-	TRBJ2-7	-	TGCAGTGCCCCCAGTCCGGGTGCGGCTTCCGAGCAGTACTTC	CSAPSPGAASEQYF
TRBV12-5	once	TRBJ2-5	-	TGTGCTAGTGGTTCGGGCGGGTGGGAGACCCAGTACTTC	CASGSGGWETQYF
TRBV20-1	-	TRBJ2-7	-	TGCAGCACTCGGGGGATCTCCTACGAGCAGTACTTC	CSTRGISYEQYF
TRBV6-5	few	TRBJ2-7	TRBD1	TGTGCCAGCAGTTACTCGAGCCTGGGACAGGGGTCCTACGAGCAGTACTTC	CASSYSSLGQGSYEQYF
TRBV6-6	-	TRBJ2-5	-	TGTGCCAGCAGTTACTCGATACAGGACCGGGAGACCCAGTACTTC	CASSYSIQDRETQYF
TRBV25-1	many	TRBJ2-2	TRBD2	TGTGCCAGCAGTGAACGGGTGGGGGGGACCTCGAACACCGGGGAGCTGTTTTTT	CASSERVGGTSNTGELFF
TRBV7-2	-	TRBJ1-5	TRBD1	TGTGCCAGCAGCTTGGGGGCGACAGGGGGTTCCCACGAGCATTTT	CASSLGATGGSHEHF
TRBV29-1	-	TRBJ2-7	TRBD2	TGCAGCGTTGTTGGGACTAGCGCGAGAAGTACCTACGAGCAGTACTTC	CSVVGTSARSTYEQYF
TRBV7-3	many	TRBJ2-7	-	TGTGCCAGCAGCTTATCCCACGAACCTTTTTACGAGCAGTACTTC	CASSLSHEPFYEQYF